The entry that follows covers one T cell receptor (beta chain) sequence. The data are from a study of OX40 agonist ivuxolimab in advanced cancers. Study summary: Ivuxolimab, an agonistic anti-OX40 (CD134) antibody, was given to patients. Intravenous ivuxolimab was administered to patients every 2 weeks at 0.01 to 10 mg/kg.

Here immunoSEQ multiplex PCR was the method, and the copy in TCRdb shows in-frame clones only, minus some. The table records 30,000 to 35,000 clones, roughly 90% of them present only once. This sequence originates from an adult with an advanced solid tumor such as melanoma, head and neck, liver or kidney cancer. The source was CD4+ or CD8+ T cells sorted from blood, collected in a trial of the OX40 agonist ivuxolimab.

In DNA form, the CDR3 reads TGTGCCAGCATTAGCGGCAGCTCCTACAATGAGCAGTTCTTC. Translated, it gives CASISGSSYNEQFF. The V and J genes are TRBV25-1 and TRBJ2-1; TRBD2 is a possible D gene (6 bases). V lost 7 bases and J 0 bases, leaving 10 bases between the germline ends. The CDR3 runs to 14 residues. Germline CDR1 and CDR2: MGHDK and SYGVNS.